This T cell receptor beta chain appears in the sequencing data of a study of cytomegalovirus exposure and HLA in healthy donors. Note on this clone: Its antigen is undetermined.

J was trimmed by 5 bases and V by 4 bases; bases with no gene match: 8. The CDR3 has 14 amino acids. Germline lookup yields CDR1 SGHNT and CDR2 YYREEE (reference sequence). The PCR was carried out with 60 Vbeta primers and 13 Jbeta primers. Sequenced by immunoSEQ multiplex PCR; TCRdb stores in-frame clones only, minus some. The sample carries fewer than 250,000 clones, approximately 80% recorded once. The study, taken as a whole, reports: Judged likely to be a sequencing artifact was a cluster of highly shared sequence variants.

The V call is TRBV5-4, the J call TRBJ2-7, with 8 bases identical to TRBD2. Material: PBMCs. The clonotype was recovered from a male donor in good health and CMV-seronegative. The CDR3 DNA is TGTGCCAGCAGCCCGCCCGGGACTAGGCACGAGCAGTACTTC. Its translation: CASSPPGTRHEQYF.